These 2 T cell receptor beta chains were sequenced from one sample in a study of post-analysis software for immune sequencing data. Findings and limits, study-wide: In patients, a few TRBV segments were more frequent than in controls, with TRBV5-6, TRBV5-1 and TRBV20-1 among them.

Built from TCR beta cDNA, the libraries had unique molecular identifiers in them. TCRdb redid the calling of the PCR reads with MiXCR, one entry per CDR3 protein. Of 700,000 to 900,000 distinct CDR3 sequences listed, about 45% are singletons. The antigens of these receptors remain unknown. Sequences were obtained from blood. The receptors shown here come from a girl between 5 and 17 years old with multiple sclerosis.

This sequence joins TRBV28 and TRBJ2-5, with no clear D. Germline-derived CDR1 and CDR2 are MDHEN and SYDVKM. The CDR3 loop spans 13 amino acids. Trimming removed 5 bases at V and 5 bases at J, with 12 bases between. For the CDR3, the DNA is TGTGCCAGCAGTCTTCGCAGGCGGGAGACCCAGTACTTC. Amino acid sequence: CASSLRRRETQYF.

V usage is TRBV7-6 and J usage is TRBJ2-7, with D tentatively TRBD1 or TRBD2 (5 bases each). V lost 1 base to trimming and J lost 0 bases, with 7 bases between them. The CDR3 spans 14 residues. Germline CDR1 reads SGHVS; CDR2 reads FNYEAQ. The CDR3: CASSLGDDSYEQYF. CDR3 DNA: TGTGCCAGCAGCTTAGGGGACGACTCCTACGAGCAGTACTTC.